This entry lists 10 T cell receptor beta chains sequenced from one sample in a study of human T cells and chemical hapten exposure. Time point meaning: pre-sensitization, week 0. Treatment here: therapeutic diphenylcyclopropenone sensitization with weekly scalp DPC. Each CDR3 protein gets one entry after TCRdb re-called the RACE reads with MiXCR. The sample lists 380,000 or so distinct CDR3 sequences, 5.5% occurring once. The sequencing here drew on whole blood, taken in connection with sensitization to the hapten diphenylcyclopropenone (DPC). These receptors came from a woman aged 18-30 years with alopecia areata. Some clones in this sample may be carry-over from other donors' samples.

This clonotype was seen repeatedly, ten times or more. The rearrangement links TRBV6-5 to TRBJ2-7; 9 bases align to TRBD1. This CDR3 contains 14 residues. The junction had 5 bases not matched to a gene; V was cut back by 6 bases and J by 2 bases. Germline CDR1 and CDR2: MNHEY and SVGAGI. CDR3 sequence reads: CASSRDRDAYEQYF. The CDR3 DNA sequence: TGTGCCAGCAGCAGGGACAGGGACGCCTACGAGCAGTACTTC.

The V gene is TRBV20-1, the J gene TRBJ1-1; a weak D match, TRBD1 (5 bases). V was pared by 4 bases and J by 5 bases, with 20 bases between. This CDR3 spans 15 amino acids. Germline V gene data show CDR1 as DFQATT and CDR2 as SNEGSKA (reference sequence). The CDR3 spells CSATSMGDVRTEAFF. CDR3 coding DNA: TGCAGTGCTACAAGCATGGGGGACGTTCGGACTGAAGCTTTCTTT.

This clonotype has more than one count but fewer than ten. The rearrangement links TRBV9 to TRBJ1-4, with D perhaps TRBD1 (5 bases). This CDR3 spans 15 amino acids. V lost 3 bases, J lost 8 bases, and 17 bases lay in between. Germline V gene lookup returns CDR1 SGDLS and CDR2 YYNGEE. Here the CDR3 DNA reads TGTGCCAGCAGCGCGTTGACGGGCTGGGGGGAAAAACTGTTTTTT. Translating it yields CASSALTGWGEKLFF.

At least ten counts were recorded for this clonotype. The V and J genes are TRBV2 and TRBJ2-2; 7 bases map to TRBD2. The V and J ends lost 6 bases and 7 bases, in that order; junction bases with no gene match: 11. The germline V gene has CDR1 SNHLY and CDR2 FYNNEI. The CDR3 spans 15 residues. CDR3 sequence reads: CASSRGLSGDGELFF. CDR3 DNA sequence: TGTGCCAGCAGCCGCGGACTGAGCGGGGACGGGGAGCTGTTTTTT.

This clonotype was seen a handful of times. The chain carries TRBV4-1 and TRBJ1-5, with TRBD1 identical over 8 bases. V was pared by 4 bases and J by 1 base, with 9 bases of the junction left unmatched. CDR3 size: 17 residues. CDR1 and CDR2 from the germline V gene are MGHRA and YSYEKL. CDR3 DNA sequence: TGCGCCAGCAGCCCGACGCGGACAGGGATGAGCAATCAGCCCCAGCATTTT. Amino acids: CASSPTRTGMSNQPQHF.

The sample holds a few counts of this clonotype. The chain is built from TRBV5-1 and TRBJ2-7, with TRBD1 as a possible D gene (5 bases). V was shortened by 4 bases and J by 1 base, with 12 bases between the two germline ends. Per the germline V gene, CDR1 is SGHRS and CDR2 is YFSETQ. The CDR3 sequence is 14 residues long. CDR3 sequence reads: CASSSPAGSYEQYF. The CDR3 DNA is TGCGCCAGCAGCAGCCCGGCAGGGTCCTACGAGCAGTACTTC. Using reference TRBV5-1 and TRBJ2-7 for the parts outside the CDR3, the full variable domain is KAGVTQTPRYLIKTRGQQVTLSCSPISGHRSVSWYQQTPGQGLQFLFEYFSETQRNKGNFPGRFSGRQFSNSRSEMNVSTLELGDSALYLCASSSPAGSYEQYFGPGTRLTVT.

Only a few counts were recorded for this clonotype. This chain uses TRBV7-3 with TRBJ2-2; 8 bases match TRBD1. V was clipped by 2 bases and J by 4 bases; unmatched bases: 6. The germline V gene has CDR1 SGHTA and CDR2 FQGTGA. This CDR3 is 16 amino acids long. The CDR3 nucleotides read TGTGCCAGCAGCTTATCCTGGGACAGGTCCACCGGGGAGCTGTTTTTT. Translation: CASSLSWDRSTGELFF.

This clonotype has only a few counts. The chain couples TRBV7-2 to TRBJ1-1; D unclear. Trimming left V 3 bases short and J 5 bases short, with 10 bases between. Germline-derived CDR1 and CDR2 are SGHTA and FQGNSA. The CDR3 runs to 13 residues. In DNA, the CDR3 is TGTGCCAGCAGCTTTCAGATCAGGACTGAAGCTTTCTTT. This codes for CASSFQIRTEAFF.

This clonotype was seen at least ten times. V and J are TRBV5-1 and TRBJ2-3; the D is unclear. In germline, CDR1 is SGHRS, CDR2 YFSETQ. Trimming cost V 4 bases and J 2 bases, with 17 bases left between them. The CDR3 totals 16 residues. The CDR3 bases are TGCGCCAGCAGCCCCGGAGTGGCCCAAGACACAGATACGCAGTATTTT. Its translation: CASSPGVAQDTDTQYF.

About this clonotype: The CDR3 does not end in the conserved phenylalanine or tryptophan, so this is likely a read error. V gene TRBV28 combines with J gene TRBJ2-3; D call uncertain. The CDR3 totals 15 residues. V lost 2 bases and J lost 2, with 11 bases in between. Germline assignment: CDR1 MDHEN and CDR2 SYDVKM. The CDR3 region has the DNA TGTGCCAGCAGTTTAGCTGCTGGGGACACAGATACGCAGTATTTA. Translated, it gives CASSLAAGDTDTQYL.